This is a list of T cell receptor beta chains from one sample in a study of cytomegalovirus exposure and HLA in healthy donors. The repertoire was sequenced with immunoSEQ multiplex PCR; TCRdb's copy has only in-frame clones and lacks some. The repertoire includes approximately 220,000 clones, under 80% of them detected once, and 0.22% sits in the top ten. The source material was PBMCs. The receptors come from a girl aged 2 to 10 in good health and CMV-seronegative. Each CDR3 is given with its conserved first and last residue. A D gene is named only where the DNA matches it firmly. Clone size is stated in some rows and not others, as once, few, many or a class when expanded.

j_gene | v_gene | abundance | d_gene | CDR3nt | CDR3aa
TRBJ2-1 | TRBV30 | . | . | TGTGCCTGGAGTGTAAGGTTGGGAGATCGGAATGAGCAGTTCTTC | CAWSVRLGDRNEQFF
TRBJ2-7 | TRBV30 | . | . | TGTGCCTGGAGTGTAAGAGGAGGGCTCGAGCAGTACTTC | CAWSVRGGLEQYF
TRBJ1-2 | TRBV6-1 | . | . | TGTGCCAGCAGTTCCTCGGACAGCGGCTACACCTTC | CASSSSDSGYTF
TRBJ2-5 | TRBV5-4 | . | TRBD1 | TGTGCCAGCAGCTTGTCGGCAGGGGGTGGAGAGACCCAGTACTTC | CASSLSAGGGETQYF
TRBJ2-7 | TRBV5-4 | . | TRBD1 | TGTGCCAGCAGCTTGGGGGGACAGGGTTCATCCTACGAGCAGTACTTC | CASSLGGQGSSYEQYF
TRBJ2-1 | TRBV11-3 | few | . | TGTGCCAGCAGCTTAGTCAGGGGCGAGCAGTTCTTC | CASSLVRGEQFF
TRBJ1-4 | TRBV23-1 | . | . | TGCGCCAGCAGCAACAGGGCTGCAACTAATGAAAAACTGTTTTTT | CASSNRAATNEKLFF
TRBJ2-3 | TRBV6-4 | . | . | TGTGCCAGCAGTGCAGCAGGGACTGGCACAGATACGCAGTATTTT | CASSAAGTGTDTQYF
TRBJ1-1 | TRBV5-1 | few | . | TGCGCCAGCAGCAAAGACAGGCGGAACACTGAAGCTTTCTTT | CASSKDRRNTEAFF
TRBJ1-1 | TRBV27 | once | . | TGTGCCAGCAGTTTATCGGGAGGGATTGGCACTGAAGCTTTCTTT | CASSLSGGIGTEAFF
TRBJ2-1 | TRBV15 | . | . | TGTGCCACCAGCAGAGATCCCCAGGGGACCTGGGGTGAGCAGTTCTTC | CATSRDPQGTWGEQFF
TRBJ2-1 | TRBV19 | . | . | TGTGCCAGTAGTATCTCCCTAGGTAATGAGCAGTTCTTC | CASSISLGNEQFF
TRBJ1-3 | TRBV5-6 | few | . | TGTGCCAGCAGCTTTGCCGAGGGAAACACCATATATTTT | CASSFAEGNTIYF
TRBJ2-1 | TRBV7-6 | . | TRBD1 | TGTGCCAGCAGCTCCTCTTCCGGGACAGACTACAATGAGCAGTTCTTC | CASSSSSGTDYNEQFF
TRBJ1-2 | TRBV4-1 | . | . | TGCGCCAGCAGCCAAAATGCAGGGGCGCCGGTCTCGGGAGGCTACACCTTC | CASSQNAGAPVSGGYTF
TRBJ1-2 | TRBV6-1 | . | . | TGTGCCAGCAGTGAAGCAACAGTCTATGGCTACACCTTC | CASSEATVYGYTF
TRBJ2-1 | TRBV27 | . | TRBD2 | TGTGCCAGCAAGAGCGGGGGGGCTTTCAATGAGCAGTTCTTC | CASKSGGAFNEQFF
TRBJ2-7 | TRBV7-9 | . | . | TGTGCCAGCAGCTCAACAGGGCCTTCCCCCAACTACGAGCAGTACTTC | CASSSTGPSPNYEQYF
TRBJ1-1 | TRBV6-5 | . | TRBD1 | TGTGCCAGCTCTCCCGGGACAGGGGGGAACACTGAAGCTTTCTTT | CASSPGTGGNTEAFF
TRBJ2-7 | TRBV6-5 | . | . | TGTGCCAGCAGGATAATACTAGACTCCTACGAGCAGTACTTC | CASRIILDSYEQYF
TRBJ2-7 | TRBV5-8 | once | . | TGTGCCAGCAGCCGGGACTCCCGCGCGGATGAGCAGTACTTC | CASSRDSRADEQYF
TRBJ1-2 | TRBV5-1 | few | TRBD1 | TGCGCCAGCAGCTTAAACCTGGGACAGGGCTATGGCTACACCTTC | CASSLNLGQGYGYTF
TRBJ1-5 | TRBV19 | . | . | TGTGCCAGTAGCGCCGGACAGAACAATCAGCCCCAGCATTTT | CASSAGQNNQPQHF
TRBJ2-7 | TRBV5-6 | . | TRBD1 | TGTGCCAGCAGGCGAAGGACAGGATCCTACGAGCAGTACTTC | CASRRRTGSYEQYF
TRBJ1-5 | TRBV19 | few | . | TGTGCCAGTAGTATAGTCCAGGGTAGGTCTCAGCCCCAGCATTTT | CASSIVQGRSQPQHF
TRBJ2-7 | TRBV5-6 | . | TRBD2 | TGTGCCAGCATCGAGGGCGGGAGGGCCGACGACGAGCAGTACTTC | CASIEGGRADDEQYF
TRBJ2-7 | TRBV5-4 | . | TRBD2 | TGTGCCAGCAGCTTGGGGGGGACTACCTACTACGAGCAGTACTTC | CASSLGGTTYYEQYF
TRBJ1-1 | TRBV4-1 | . | . | TGCGCCAGCAGCCAACGGGAGAACACTGAAGCTTTCTTT | CASSQRENTEAFF
TRBJ2-7 | TRBV27 | . | . | TGTGCCAGCGCGTTACGGGGGGCCCGGGAGCAGTACTTC | CASALRGAREQYF
TRBJ2-7 | TRBV19 | . | . | TGTGCCAGCGGAGACTACGAGCAGTACTTC | CASGDYEQYF
TRBJ2-7 | TRBV6-5 | few | . | TGTGCCAGCAGGAAGGGGAGGGGGGCCTACGAGCAGTACTTC | CASRKGRGAYEQYF